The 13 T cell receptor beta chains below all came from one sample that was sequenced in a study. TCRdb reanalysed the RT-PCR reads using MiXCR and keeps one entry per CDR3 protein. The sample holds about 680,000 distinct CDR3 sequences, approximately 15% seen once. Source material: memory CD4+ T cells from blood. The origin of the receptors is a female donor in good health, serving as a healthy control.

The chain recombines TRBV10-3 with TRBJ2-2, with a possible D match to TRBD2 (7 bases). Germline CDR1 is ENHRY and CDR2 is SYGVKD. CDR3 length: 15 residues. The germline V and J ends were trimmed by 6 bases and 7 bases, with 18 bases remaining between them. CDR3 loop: CAISPLGGAFGELFF. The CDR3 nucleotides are TGTGCCATCAGCCCACTTGGGGGGGCCTTCGGGGAGCTGTTTTTT.

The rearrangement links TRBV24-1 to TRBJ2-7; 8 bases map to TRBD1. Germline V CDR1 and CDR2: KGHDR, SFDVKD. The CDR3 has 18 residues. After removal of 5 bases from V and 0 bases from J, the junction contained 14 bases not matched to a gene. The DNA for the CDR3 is TGTGCCACCAGTGGTGGGGACAGGATTGAGCAACTCTCCTACGAGCAGTACTTC. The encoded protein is CATSGGDRIEQLSYEQYF.

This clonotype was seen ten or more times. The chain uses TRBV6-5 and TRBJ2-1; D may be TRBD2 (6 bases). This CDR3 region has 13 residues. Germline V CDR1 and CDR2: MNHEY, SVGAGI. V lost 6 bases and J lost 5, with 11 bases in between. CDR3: CASSRGLHNEQFF. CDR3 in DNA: TGTGCCAGCAGCCGGGGACTCCACAATGAGCAGTTCTTC.

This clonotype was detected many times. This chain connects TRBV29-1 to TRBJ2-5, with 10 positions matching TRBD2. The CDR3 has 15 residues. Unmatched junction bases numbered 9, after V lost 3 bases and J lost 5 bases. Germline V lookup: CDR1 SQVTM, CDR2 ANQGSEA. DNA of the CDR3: TGCAGCGTTGACGTTGGGACTAGCGATTCGGAGACCCAGTACTTC. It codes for CSVDVGTSDSETQYF. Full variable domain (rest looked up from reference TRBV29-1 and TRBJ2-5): SAVISQKPSRDICQRGTSLTIQCQVDSQVTMMFWYRQQPGQSLTLIATANQGSEATYESGFVIDKFPISRPNLTFSTLTVSNMSPEDSSIYLCSVDVGTSDSETQYFGPGTRLLVL.

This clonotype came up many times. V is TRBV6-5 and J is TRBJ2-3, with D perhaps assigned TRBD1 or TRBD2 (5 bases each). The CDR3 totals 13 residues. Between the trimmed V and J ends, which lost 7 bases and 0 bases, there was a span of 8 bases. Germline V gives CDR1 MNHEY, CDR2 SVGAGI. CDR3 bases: TGTGCCAGCACGGGGCATAGCACAGATACGCAGTATTTT. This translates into CASTGHSTDTQYF.

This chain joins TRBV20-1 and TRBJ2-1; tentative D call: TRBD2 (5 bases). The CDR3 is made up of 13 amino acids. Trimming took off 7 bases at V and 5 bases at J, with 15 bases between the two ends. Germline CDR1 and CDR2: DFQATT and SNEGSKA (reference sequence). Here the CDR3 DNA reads TGCAGTGTAAATGGCCTAGCCAACAATGAGCAGTTCTTC. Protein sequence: CSVNGLANNEQFF.

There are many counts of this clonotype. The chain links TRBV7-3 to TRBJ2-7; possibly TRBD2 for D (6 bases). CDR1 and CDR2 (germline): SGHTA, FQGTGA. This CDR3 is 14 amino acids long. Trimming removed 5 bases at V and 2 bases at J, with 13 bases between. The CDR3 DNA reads TGTGCCAGCAGCCCCGACGGGGGTACCTACGAGCAGTACTTC. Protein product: CASSPDGGTYEQYF.

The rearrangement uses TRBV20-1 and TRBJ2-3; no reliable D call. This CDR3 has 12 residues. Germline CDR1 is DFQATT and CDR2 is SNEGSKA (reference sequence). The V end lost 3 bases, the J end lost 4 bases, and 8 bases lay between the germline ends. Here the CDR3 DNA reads TGCAGTGCTAGCGACTTATCAGATACGCAGTATTTT. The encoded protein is CSASDLSDTQYF.

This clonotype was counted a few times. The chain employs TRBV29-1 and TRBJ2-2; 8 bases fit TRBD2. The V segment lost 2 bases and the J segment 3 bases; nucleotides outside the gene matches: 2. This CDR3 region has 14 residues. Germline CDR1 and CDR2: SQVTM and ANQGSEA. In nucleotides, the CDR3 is TGCAGCGTTGAAAAGCGGGGGTACACCGGGGAGCTGTTTTTT. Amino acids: CSVEKRGYTGELFF.

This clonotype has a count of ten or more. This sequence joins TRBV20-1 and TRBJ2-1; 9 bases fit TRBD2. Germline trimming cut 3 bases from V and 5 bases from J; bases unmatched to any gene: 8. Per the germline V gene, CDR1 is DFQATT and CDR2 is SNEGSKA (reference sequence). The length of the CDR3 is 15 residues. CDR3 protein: CSAREPTSGDNEQFF. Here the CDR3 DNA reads TGCAGTGCTAGGGAGCCGACTAGCGGAGACAATGAGCAGTTCTTC.

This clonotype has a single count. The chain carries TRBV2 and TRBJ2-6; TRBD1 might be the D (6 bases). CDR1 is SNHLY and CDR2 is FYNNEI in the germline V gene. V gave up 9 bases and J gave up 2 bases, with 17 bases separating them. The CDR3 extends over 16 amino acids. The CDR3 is CASRRPGVPGANVLTF. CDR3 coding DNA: TGTGCCAGTCGGAGACCAGGGGTTCCTGGGGCCAACGTCCTGACTTTC. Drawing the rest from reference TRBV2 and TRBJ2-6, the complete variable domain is EPEVTQTPSHQVTQMGQEVILRCVPISNHLYFYWYRQILGQKVEFLVSFYNNEISEKSEIFDDQFSVERPDGSNFTLKIRSTKLEDSAMYFCASRRPGVPGANVLTFGAGSRLTVL.

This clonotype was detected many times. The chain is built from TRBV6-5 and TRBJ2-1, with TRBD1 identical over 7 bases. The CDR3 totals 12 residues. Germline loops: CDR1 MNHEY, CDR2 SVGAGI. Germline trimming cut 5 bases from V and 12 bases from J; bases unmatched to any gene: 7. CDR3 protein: CASSPGRQGQFF. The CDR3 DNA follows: TGTGCCAGCAGTCCGGGGAGACAGGGGCAGTTCTTC.

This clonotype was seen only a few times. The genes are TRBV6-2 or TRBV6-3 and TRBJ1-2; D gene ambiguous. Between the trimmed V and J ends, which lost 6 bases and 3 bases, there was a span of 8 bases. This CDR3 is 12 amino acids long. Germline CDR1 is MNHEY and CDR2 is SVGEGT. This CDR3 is CASSVQHYGYTF. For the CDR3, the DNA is TGTGCCAGCAGCGTCCAGCACTATGGCTACACCTTC.